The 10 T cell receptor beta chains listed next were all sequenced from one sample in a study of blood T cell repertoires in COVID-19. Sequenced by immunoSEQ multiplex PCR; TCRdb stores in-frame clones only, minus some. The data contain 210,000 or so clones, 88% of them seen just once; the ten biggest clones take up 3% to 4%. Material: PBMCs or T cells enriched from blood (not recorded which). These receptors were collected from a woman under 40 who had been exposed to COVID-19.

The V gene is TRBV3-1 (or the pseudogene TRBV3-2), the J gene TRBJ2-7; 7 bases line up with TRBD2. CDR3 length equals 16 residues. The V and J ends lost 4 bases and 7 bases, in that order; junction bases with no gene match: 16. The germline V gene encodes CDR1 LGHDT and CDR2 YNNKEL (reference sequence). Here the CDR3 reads CASSPLGGAGDGEQYF. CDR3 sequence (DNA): TGTGCCAGCAGCCCACTGGGTGGGGCGGGAGACGGGGAGCAGTACTTC.

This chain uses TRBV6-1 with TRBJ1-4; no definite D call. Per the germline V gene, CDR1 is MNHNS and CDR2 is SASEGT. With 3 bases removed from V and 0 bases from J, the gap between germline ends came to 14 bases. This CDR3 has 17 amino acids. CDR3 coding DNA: TGTGCCAGCAGTGAGTTTCGTACAAGTGCAACTAATGAAAAACTGTTTTTT. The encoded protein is CASSEFRTSATNEKLFF.

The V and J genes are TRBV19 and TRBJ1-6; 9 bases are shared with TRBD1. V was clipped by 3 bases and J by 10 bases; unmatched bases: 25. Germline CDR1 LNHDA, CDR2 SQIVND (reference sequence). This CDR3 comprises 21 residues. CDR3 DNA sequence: TGTGCCAGTAGTATTTATTCGGGACAGGGATCTTTTATCTCCGGGAAATCACCCCTCCACTTT. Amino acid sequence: CASSIYSGQGSFISGKSPLHF.

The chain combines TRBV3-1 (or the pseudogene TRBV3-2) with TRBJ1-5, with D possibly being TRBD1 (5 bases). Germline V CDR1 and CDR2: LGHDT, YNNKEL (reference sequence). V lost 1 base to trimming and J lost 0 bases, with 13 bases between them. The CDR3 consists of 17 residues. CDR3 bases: TGTGCCAGCAGCCAAGCAGGGTACGAGTATAGCAATCAGCCCCAGCATTTT. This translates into CASSQAGYEYSNQPQHF.

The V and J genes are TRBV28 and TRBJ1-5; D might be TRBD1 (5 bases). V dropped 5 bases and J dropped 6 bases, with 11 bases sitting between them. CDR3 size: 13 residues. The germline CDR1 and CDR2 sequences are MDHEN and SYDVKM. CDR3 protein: CASSGTPAQPQHF. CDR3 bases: TGTGCCAGCAGTGGGACTCCGGCTCAGCCCCAGCATTTT. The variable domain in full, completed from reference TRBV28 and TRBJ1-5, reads DVKVTQSSRYLVKRTGEKVFLECVQDMDHENMFWYRQDPGLGLRLIYFSYDVKMKEKGDIPEGYSVSREKKERFSLILESASTNQTSMYLCASSGTPAQPQHFGDGTRLSIL.

The CDR3 nucleotides read TGTGCCAGTAGCCTCCGCGTTTTAGCGGGAAACAATGAGCAGTTCTTC. It is translated as CASSLRVLAGNNEQFF. The rearrangement joins TRBV19 to TRBJ2-1, with 8 bases aligning to TRBD2. The V and J ends lost 6 bases and 5 bases, in that order; junction bases with no gene match: 12. The CDR3 consists of 16 residues. In germline, CDR1 is LNHDA, CDR2 SQIVND (reference sequence).

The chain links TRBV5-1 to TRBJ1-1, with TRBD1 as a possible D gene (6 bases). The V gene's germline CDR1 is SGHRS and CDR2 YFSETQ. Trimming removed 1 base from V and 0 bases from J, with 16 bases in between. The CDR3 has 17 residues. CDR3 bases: TGCGCCAGCAGCTTGAGGGGCCCCAGGGGCATGAACACTGAAGCTTTCTTT. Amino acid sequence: CASSLRGPRGMNTEAFF. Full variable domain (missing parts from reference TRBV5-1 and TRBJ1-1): KAGVTQTPRYLIKTRGQQVTLSCSPISGHRSVSWYQQTPGQGLQFLFEYFSETQRNKGNFPGRFSGRQFSNSRSEMNVSTLELGDSALYLCASSLRGPRGMNTEAFFGQGTRLTVV.

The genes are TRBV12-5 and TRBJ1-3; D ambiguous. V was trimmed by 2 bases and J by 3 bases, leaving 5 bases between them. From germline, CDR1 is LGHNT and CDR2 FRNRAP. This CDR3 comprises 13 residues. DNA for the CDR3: TGTGCTAGTGGTTTGCCCCATGGAAACACCATATATTTT. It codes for CASGLPHGNTIYF. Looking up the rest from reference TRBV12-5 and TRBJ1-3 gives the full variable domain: DARVTQTPRHKVTEMGQEVTMRCQPILGHNTVFWYRQTMMQGLELLAYFRNRAPLDDSGMPKDRFSAEMPDATLATLKIQPSEPRDSAVYFCASGLPHGNTIYFGEGSWLTVV.

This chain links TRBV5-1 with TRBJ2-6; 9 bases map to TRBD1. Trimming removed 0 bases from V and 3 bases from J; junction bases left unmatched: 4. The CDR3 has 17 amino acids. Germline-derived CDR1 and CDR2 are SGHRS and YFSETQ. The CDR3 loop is CASSLVQGADGANVLTF. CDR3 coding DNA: TGCGCCAGCAGCTTGGTACAGGGGGCGGATGGGGCCAACGTCCTGACTTTC.

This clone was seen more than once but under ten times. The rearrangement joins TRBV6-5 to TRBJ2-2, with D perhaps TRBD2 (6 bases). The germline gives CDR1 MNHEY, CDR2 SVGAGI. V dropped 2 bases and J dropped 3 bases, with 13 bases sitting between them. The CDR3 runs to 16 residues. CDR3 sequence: CASSYRRDADTGELFF. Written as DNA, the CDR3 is TGTGCCAGCAGTTACAGGAGGGACGCGGACACCGGGGAGCTGTTTTTT.